This TCR beta chain originates from a study of human T cells and chemical hapten exposure. Study at large: Weekly diphenylcyclopropenone doses were given to patients' scalps across the approximately 26-week study.

TCRdb analysed the RACE reads with MiXCR anew, one entry per CDR3 protein. The sample has nearly 85,000 distinct CDR3 sequences, about 9.9% seen once. V was cut by 3 bases and J by 0 bases, with 6 bases left in between. The CDR3 is 15 residues long. Germline-derived CDR1 and CDR2 are LNHDA and SQIVND (reference sequence). This clonotype was seen a few times. Indicated time point: patch test 2, 6 weeks after DPC sensitization. Indicated treatment: therapeutic diphenylcyclopropenone sensitization with weekly scalp DPC. This specimen consisted of whole blood, obtained in connection with sensitization to the hapten diphenylcyclopropenone (DPC). This rearrangement joins TRBV19 to TRBJ2-6; no clear D. This TCR derives from a man younger than 30 with alopecia areata. Some clones in this sample may be carry-over from other donors' samples. CDR3 in amino acids: CASSIWGSGANVLTF. The CDR3, as DNA: TGTGCCAGTAGTATTTGGGGCTCTGGGGCCAACGTCCTGACTTTC.